Detailed here is one TCR beta chain. Its antigen remains unknown. This sample stems from a study of chemoradiotherapy in HPV16-positive cancers. Repertoires were generated with immunoSEQ multiplex PCR, while TCRdb's copy carries only in-frame clones and drops some. This table has 20,000 to 25,000 clones, roughly 94% appearing once. Overall study findings and caveats: For HPV16-positive patients, expanding HPV-responsive T cells associated with longer recurrence-free survival.

The CDR3 length is 15 residues. V lost 2 bases, J lost 2 bases, and 13 bases lay in between. CDR1 and CDR2 from the germline V gene are SGHRS and YFSETQ. Samples were taken several times over chemoradiotherapy. The TCR originated in a human donor with HPV-associated anogenital cancer. V gene TRBV5-1 combines with J gene TRBJ2-5; D is possibly TRBD1 (6 bases). Sampling was done from a patient who underwent chemoradiotherapy. CDR3 loop: CASSFLGQGQETQYF. In DNA, the CDR3 is TGCGCCAGCAGCTTCTTGGGGCAGGGGCAAGAGACCCAGTACTTC.